The rows below give T cell receptor beta chains drawn from one sample of a study of T cell repertoires in cytomegalovirus infection. TCRdb independently ran MiXCR on the reads; one entry per CDR3 protein. The data hold 450,000 to 650,000 distinct CDR3 sequences, with 26% observed a single time. The sample comprised PBMCs. The receptor source for this set is a human donor in good health (CMV status not recorded). Some clones in this sample may be carry-over from other donors' samples. CDR3s include the opening cysteine and the closing phenylalanine or tryptophan. Fields, in order: CDR3 DNA, CDR3 protein, V gene, D gene, clone size, J gene. The D gene is left open where the match is weak. Clone size appears in some rows only: once, few, many, or a class for an expanded clone.

TGTGCCAGCAGTCCCGGGACAGCCTTTAATTCACCCCTCCACTTT,CASSPGTAFNSPLHF,TRBV6-5,TRBD1,few,TRBJ1-6
TGTGCCAGCAGTGACTCTTCAGATACGCAGTATTTT,CASSDSSDTQYF,TRBV2,-,many,TRBJ2-3
TGTGCCACCAGTGATTTGCGGGGCACCGGGGAGCTGTTTTTT,CATSDLRGTGELFF,TRBV24-1,-,few,TRBJ2-2
TGTGCCAGCAGCTTGGCGTTGACTAGCGGGAGAGGCGAGCAGTACTTC,CASSLALTSGRGEQYF,TRBV5-4,TRBD2,-,TRBJ2-7
TGTGCCAGCAGCCCCGGACAGGGGAATACCTATGGCTACACCTTC,CASSPGQGNTYGYTF,TRBV6-6,TRBD1,-,TRBJ1-2
TGTGCCAGCAGGCGACCACCGACTAGCGGGAGGGCCGCCGGGGAGCTGTTTTTT,CASRRPPTSGRAAGELFF,TRBV7-9,TRBD2,many,TRBJ2-2
TGTGCCAGCAGGCCCTCAGGGGTTATGAACACTGAAGCTTTCTTT,CASRPSGVMNTEAFF,TRBV7-2,-,many,TRBJ1-1
TGTGCCAGCAGACAGGGGGCCGGGGAGACCCAGTACTTC,CASRQGAGETQYF,TRBV2,TRBD1,once,TRBJ2-5
TGCGCCAGCAGCCAGATCCTCTCTGTTATAGCGGGTGGGACCGGGGAGCTGTTTTTT,CASSQILSVIAGGTGELFF,TRBV4-3,TRBD2,-,TRBJ2-2
TGTGCCAGCACCAGACAGGGCACCAGCGGAAAACTGTTTTTT,CASTRQGTSGKLFF,TRBV2,TRBD1,-,TRBJ1-4
TGTGCCAGCATTCTACAGGGGGCATCCTATAATTCACCCCTCCACTTT,CASILQGASYNSPLHF,TRBV6-8,TRBD1,-,TRBJ1-6
TGTGCCAGCAGTTCCGACAGGGGTGGCTACGAGCAGTACTTC,CASSSDRGGYEQYF,TRBV12-3/TRBV12-4,TRBD1,many,TRBJ2-7
TGTGCCAGCAGTGAAATTCACGGAAACACTGAAGCTTTCTTT,CASSEIHGNTEAFF,TRBV6-1,-,-,TRBJ1-1
TGTGCCAGCAGCTTGGAGGGGAGAGTGGATGAAAAACTGTTTTTT,CASSLEGRVDEKLFF,TRBV5-4,-,-,TRBJ1-4
TGTGCCAGCAGTTGGTCCTCGAACACTGAAGCTTTCTTT,CASSWSSNTEAFF,TRBV27,-,few,TRBJ1-1